This T cell receptor beta chain was identified during a study of cytomegalovirus exposure and HLA in healthy donors (dated by TCRdb to 2015 to 2018). Concerning the study at large: An earlier analysis of 587 of the donors reported 276 Gb of sequence data and some 110 million unique TCR beta sequences obtained from about 179 million T cells. Rather than using new phenotypic data, the later analysis identified candidate immune exposures from TCR beta sequences and from how often those sequences occurred across donors. Among roughly 370 genotyped donors of the cohort, an average of about 240,000 unique TCR beta nucleotide sequences were sequenced per donor, around 18% of them non-productive. The study combined high-throughput TCR immunosequencing, statistical association of individual TCRs with disease status, and machine learning to predict cytomegalovirus infection status. In a later genetic analysis, genome-wide SNP genotypes for about three fifths of the roughly 670 donors were used, and that subset was treated as a discovery cohort. Roughly 300 gigabases of sequencing data and around 88 million unique TCR sequences made up an early release that covered fewer than 650 HLA-typed donors. Every repertoire in the discovery cohort had been generated on one and the same sequencing platform. Typing coverage differed by locus: A, B, C, DRB1 and DQB1 were typed in roughly 620-630 donors, DQA1 in about 500, DPA1 in 600 to 610, and DPB1 in 472. A later analysis re-examined previously published TCR beta repertoires from roughly 650 donors and added high-resolution HLA genotyping to investigate patterns of TCR occurrence. Along with the roughly 610-subject first cohort, a separate validation cohort of over a hundred different subjects was used. Of the roughly 400 genotyped donors, approximately 82% fell in the genetic ancestry cluster associated with self-reported Caucasian donors. Roughly 5 DR-DQ haplotypes were handled as single units for association and clustering, since linkage in the cohort was strong. Using immunosequencing, the study profiled T cell repertoires from some 670 subjects and related those repertoires to cytomegalovirus serostatus. Class I and class II HLA loci were covered by the typing at four-digit resolution. The study was designed to test whether signatures of past pathogen exposure could be identified by cataloging public T cell receptors. To decide whether each TCR beta V gene segment behaved as functional or pseudogenic, an earlier analysis of fewer than 750 of the donors relied on high-throughput TCR beta sequencing. Alongside the repertoire data, information on donor age, sex, ethnicity and CMV serostatus was compiled.

Library generation was performed with the immunoSEQ multiplex PCR assay. The multiplex PCR relied on a mix of 60 forward primers for TCR Vbeta segments and 13 reverse primers for TCR Jbeta segments. Amplification of the CDR3 region of rearranged TCR beta genes was performed with a multiplex PCR assay on genomic DNA. On the Illumina HiSeq System, the amplified TCR beta libraries were sequenced as 87-base-pair reads. Per the authors' processing: A later analysis tallied 75 million to 95 million unique TCR beta chains across the 640 or so repertoires, and approximately 12 million of those chains were shared by two or more donors. A nearest-neighbor algorithm error-corrected the raw reads and collapsed the reads into unique sequences, merging closely related sequences to remove PCR and sequencing errors. Alignment of CDR3 sequences to IMGT reference sequences was used to assign V, D and J gene segments. Each retained sequence needed at least a six-nucleotide match to both a V gene segment and a J gene segment. Rearrangements were called productive when the CDR3 lacked stop codons and stayed in frame with V and J; all others were non-productive. Following IMGT convention, CDR3 was defined as the stretch from the second conserved V-encoded cysteine up to the conserved J-encoded phenylalanine. The earlier analysis of some 580 of the donors excluded any sequence lacking an unambiguous match to a single V gene segment. In an earlier analysis of 587 of the donors, V segments were called functional above 56.7% productive rearrangements and were called segregating when the between-donor standard deviation exceeded 5%. To diagnose cytomegalovirus status from the catalog of TCR beta chain sequences, a statistical classification framework was built. In a later analysis, TCR nucleotide sequences were compared against IMGT/GENE-DB human TR gene sequences so that V and J genes could be assigned. In a later analysis, CDR3 sequences and most-parsimonious VDJ recombination scenarios were assigned using the TCRdist pipeline. In a later analysis, each TCR beta chain was defined by its CDR3 amino acid sequence together with its V-gene family, and reads lacking a unique V-gene family were excluded. As a way to deal with suspected cross-contamination and a sequencing artifact, a later analysis dropped 592 nucleotide sequences that were highly shared and had low generation probability. For each public chain, a later analysis derived a clonal expansion index from normalized ranks of inferred template counts within each repertoire. Generation probabilities in a later analysis came from a VDJ recombination model fitted to out-of-frame rearrangements, and those results were checked against IGoR. In a later analysis, hypergeometric tests were used to score TCR-TCR, TCR-HLA and TCR-CMV co-occurrence, with a repertoire-size bias correction applied to TCR pairs. A later analysis estimated false discovery rates by permuting HLA or CMV assignments 20 times. A later analysis grouped co-occurring TCRs with DBSCAN, adding TCRdist sequence similarity when clustering within HLA-allele-positive subsets. For co-occurrence clustering, repertoires with fewer than 30,000 or more than 120,000 public chains were excluded, along with roughly 5 repertoires with anomalous nucleotide sharing. Drawn from immuneACCESS, this table holds only the in-frame rearrangements with V and J called that TCRdb kept. Clones are partly lost; checked studies trace under half to an unresolved V gene and leave the rest unexplained. V, J and clone size are taken as reported in that table, and D and trimming were inferred from the DNA itself. Counted in this sample were some 110,000 clones; about four fifths of them appeared once. The top ten clones comprise approximately 13% of the sample.

The cohort was made up of roughly 670 healthy bone marrow donors. At the time of sampling, all cohort members were nominally healthy, though unrecorded immune exposures were likely present. The donor was CMV seropositive and belonged to the group of a few hundred seropositive cohort members. Every donor gave a peripheral blood sample, and the peripheral blood mononuclear cells from that sample were used for TCR beta sequencing. Genomic DNA was extracted from the blood cell samples with the Qiagen DNeasy Blood Extraction Kit. The investigation overall reported the following: In a later analysis, TCR association rates were found to vary across HLA loci, with the most associated TCRs seen for DRB1 alleles and the fewest for HLA-C alleles. In a later analysis, 15,000 to 20,000 TCR beta sequences were associated with specific HLA alleles at a false discovery rate of 0.05. Because HLA typing was unavailable for some donors at each locus, only the typed subset was used in association tests. A further reported finding was that TCR beta sequences accurately predicted the HLA-A and HLA-B alleles for most subjects in the first cohort. A later analysis found that most CMV-associated TCR beta chains appeared HLA-restricted, with HLA associations seemingly driven largely by CMV exposure. The sequencing pipeline was judged likely to have produced a cluster of highly shared sequence variants as a technical artifact. The authors suggested that the approach could potentially be extended to other disease states and immunological phenotypes. Most TCR sequences were seen in very few donors, while some public TCRs were found in many individuals. In a later genetic analysis, a missense DCLRE1C variant was associated with V-gene and J-gene trimming of TCR beta chains, and the association was replicated in an independent cohort. Immune exposure information for the cohort was limited to CMV serostatus. Sequencing depth was assumed to be roughly uniform across donors in the presence/absence analyses, though that assumption may not hold. An earlier analysis of approximately 500 of the donors showed that most TCR beta V segments appeared in productive rearrangements either about 90% or about 30% of the time, which broadly matched IMGT annotations. In vitro tests confirmed that three of the cytomegalovirus-associated TCR beta chains recognize cytomegalovirus antigens. Correlated functional status among segregating V segments might be attributable to linkage disequilibrium, but an unknown experimental factor could not be ruled out. In both the original and validation cohorts, the classifier was reported to diagnose cytomegalovirus status with high specificity and sensitivity. According to a later genetic analysis, donors in an Asian-associated ancestry cluster had fewer N-insertions in productive TCRs than the approximately 670-donor mean. In a later analysis, several top co-occurrence clusters were reported to appear linked to parvovirus B19, influenza, CMV and Epstein-Barr virus. The study gave a list of 150 to 200 TCR beta chains associated with cytomegalovirus. Strong co-occurrence of HLA alleles, especially DR and DQ, made assigning TCR associations to individual alleles difficult. The cohort was sequenced for TCR beta chains only, and without alpha or paired-chain data the features that could be detected were limited. Some IMGT-functional V segments, including TRBV6-2 and TRBV6-3, could not be told apart with the 87-base-pair reads, so those segments were excluded. Because counts were too low, seventeen rarely observed V segments, including chromosome 9 orphons, were excluded from the earlier analysis of several hundred of the donors. A later analysis found that HLA-associated TCR beta chains were more clonally expanded and had lower generation probabilities than equally common non-associated chains.

About this clone itself: Its antigen specificity is not known. No clone much larger than this one lies a single base away; base qualities are absent.

The CDR3 has 15 amino acids, counting the end cysteine and phenylalanine. Only the CDR3 DNA stays, 45 bases, in frame from base 1. The CDR1 and CDR2 encoded by the germline V gene are SGHTA and FQGNSA. The rearrangement joined TRBV7-2 to TRBJ2-5; 12 bases in the middle match TRBD2. The DNA end is more similar to TRBJ2-7, so the J call may be wrong. This sequence was found in a woman aged 60-75 years in good health and CMV-seropositive. The sequenced material came from PBMCs. The CDR3 protein is CASSLGTSGDYEQYF. In nucleotide form, the sequence is TGTGCCAGCAGCTTAGGGACTAGCGGGGACTACGAGCAGTACTTC.